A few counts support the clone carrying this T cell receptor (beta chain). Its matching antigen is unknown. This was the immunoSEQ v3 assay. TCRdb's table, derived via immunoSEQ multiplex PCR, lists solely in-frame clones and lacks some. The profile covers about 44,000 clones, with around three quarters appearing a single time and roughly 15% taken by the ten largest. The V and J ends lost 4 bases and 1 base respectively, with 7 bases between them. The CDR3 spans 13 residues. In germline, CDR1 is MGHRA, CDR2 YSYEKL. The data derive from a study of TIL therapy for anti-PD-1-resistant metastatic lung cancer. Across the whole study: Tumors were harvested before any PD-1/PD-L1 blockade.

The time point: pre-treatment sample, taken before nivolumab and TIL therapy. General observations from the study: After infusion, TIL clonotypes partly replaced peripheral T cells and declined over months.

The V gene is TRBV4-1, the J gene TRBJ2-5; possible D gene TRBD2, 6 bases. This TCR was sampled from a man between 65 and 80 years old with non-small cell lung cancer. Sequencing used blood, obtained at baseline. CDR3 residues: CASSRLVQETQYF. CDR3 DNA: TGCGCCAGCAGCCGACTAGTCCAAGAGACCCAGTACTTC.